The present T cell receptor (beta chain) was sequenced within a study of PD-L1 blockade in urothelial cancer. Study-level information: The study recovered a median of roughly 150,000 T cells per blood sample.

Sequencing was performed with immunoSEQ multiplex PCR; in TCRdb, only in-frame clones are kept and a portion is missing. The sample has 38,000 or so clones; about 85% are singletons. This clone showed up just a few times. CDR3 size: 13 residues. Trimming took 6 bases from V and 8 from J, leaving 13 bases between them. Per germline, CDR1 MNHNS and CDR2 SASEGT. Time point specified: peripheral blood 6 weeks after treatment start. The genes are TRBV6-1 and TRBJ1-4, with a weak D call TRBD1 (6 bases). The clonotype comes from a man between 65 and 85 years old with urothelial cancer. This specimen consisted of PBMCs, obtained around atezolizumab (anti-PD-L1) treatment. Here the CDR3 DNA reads TGTGCCAGCAGCTCAATTGGGACAGAAAAACTGTTTTTT. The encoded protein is CASSSIGTEKLFF.